A selection of T cell receptor beta chains follows, all from one sample in a study of healthy donors' naive CD4 and CD8 T cells. TCRdb called the reads again in MiXCR, with one record for every CDR3 protein. The sample has 150,000 to 200,000 distinct CDR3 sequences, around 80% seen once. Sequenced input: naive CD4+ and CD8+ T cells sorted from blood, pooled from several donors. The receptors originated from a pool of human donors in good health; the sample pools cells from several healthy donors. Both conserved end residues are part of each CDR3. A D gene is named only where the DNA matches it firmly. Only part of the rows carry a size: once, few, many, or a class if the clone is expanded.

NA | TRBJ2-7 | NA | TRBV29-1 | TGCAGCGTTTACGACTCCTACGAGCAGTACTTC | CSVYDSYEQYF
TRBD2 | TRBJ2-7 | NA | TRBV29-1 | TGCAGCGTTGAAGATCGGGCTAGCGGCTCCTACGAGCAGTACTTC | CSVEDRASGSYEQYF
NA | TRBJ2-6 | few | TRBV6-5 | TGTGCCAGCAGTTACACGACCGCCAACGTCCTGACTTTC | CASSYTTANVLTF
TRBD1 | TRBJ2-7 | NA | TRBV4-3 | TGCGCCAGCAGCCAAGGCCCCGGGACAGGTACCTACGAGCAGTACTTC | CASSQGPGTGTYEQYF
NA | TRBJ2-7 | few | TRBV20-1 | TGCAGTGCTACCCCGGCAAGGGTCACCTACGAGCAGTACTTC | CSATPARVTYEQYF
TRBD2 | TRBJ2-1 | NA | TRBV5-4 | TGTGCCAGCAGCTTCGAGGGACTAGTGCGGGAGCAGTTCTTC | CASSFEGLVREQFF
TRBD2 | TRBJ2-7 | NA | TRBV5-1 | TGCGCCAGCAGCCCCCCGGGAGAAGCGGGGGACCCCTACGAGCAGTACTTC | CASSPPGEAGDPYEQYF
NA | TRBJ2-6 | once | TRBV6-5 | TGTGCCAGCAGCTTGGACAGCCCATCCAACGTCCTGACTTTC | CASSLDSPSNVLTF
TRBD1 | TRBJ2-7 | NA | TRBV27 | TGTGCCAGCAGTTTTGGGCAGGGGGCGCCGGGAGAGCAGTACTTC | CASSFGQGAPGEQYF
NA | TRBJ1-6 | once | TRBV15 | TGTGCCACCAGCAGACACAGCGCCCCTTCACCCCTCCACTTT | CATSRHSAPSPLHF
NA | TRBJ2-3 | once | TRBV15 | TGTGCCACCAGCGGAGGGGTCACCACAGATACGCAGTATTTT | CATSGGVTTDTQYF